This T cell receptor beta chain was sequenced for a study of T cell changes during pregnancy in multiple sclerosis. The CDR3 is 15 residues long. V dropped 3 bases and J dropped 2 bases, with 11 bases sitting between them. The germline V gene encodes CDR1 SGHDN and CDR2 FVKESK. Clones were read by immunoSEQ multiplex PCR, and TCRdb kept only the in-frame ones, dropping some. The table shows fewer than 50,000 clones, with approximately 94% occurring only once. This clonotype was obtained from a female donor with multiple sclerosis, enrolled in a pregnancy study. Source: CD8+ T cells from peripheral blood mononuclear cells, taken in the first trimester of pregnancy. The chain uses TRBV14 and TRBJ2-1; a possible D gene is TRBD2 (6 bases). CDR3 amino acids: CASSQDGRTYNEQFF. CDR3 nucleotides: TGTGCCAGCAGCCAGGACGGGAGAACCTACAATGAGCAGTTCTTC.